This T cell receptor (beta chain) was documented in a study of T cell responses to AZD1222 COVID-19 vaccine. On the study more broadly: Second doses that came at about 4 or about 12 weeks were put together.

Only one count was recorded for this clone. Germline V CDR1 and CDR2: MNHEY, SMNVEV (reference sequence). Trimming took 11 bases from V and 1 from J, leaving 19 bases between them. CDR3 length: 15 residues. This table comes from immunoSEQ multiplex PCR, and its TCRdb copy is limited to in-frame clones, with some not included. The sample carries 90,000 to 120,000 clones, 80% to 95% recorded once. The sequence came from an adult in good health. The material sequenced was peripheral blood, taken on day 0 of AZD1222 vaccination. The rearrangement joins TRBV27 to TRBJ2-3; D might be TRBD2 (6 bases). This chain's CDR3 is CASHGGDSGTDTQYF. DNA of the CDR3: TGTGCCTCCCATGGCGGGGATTCGGGCACAGATACGCAGTATTTT.